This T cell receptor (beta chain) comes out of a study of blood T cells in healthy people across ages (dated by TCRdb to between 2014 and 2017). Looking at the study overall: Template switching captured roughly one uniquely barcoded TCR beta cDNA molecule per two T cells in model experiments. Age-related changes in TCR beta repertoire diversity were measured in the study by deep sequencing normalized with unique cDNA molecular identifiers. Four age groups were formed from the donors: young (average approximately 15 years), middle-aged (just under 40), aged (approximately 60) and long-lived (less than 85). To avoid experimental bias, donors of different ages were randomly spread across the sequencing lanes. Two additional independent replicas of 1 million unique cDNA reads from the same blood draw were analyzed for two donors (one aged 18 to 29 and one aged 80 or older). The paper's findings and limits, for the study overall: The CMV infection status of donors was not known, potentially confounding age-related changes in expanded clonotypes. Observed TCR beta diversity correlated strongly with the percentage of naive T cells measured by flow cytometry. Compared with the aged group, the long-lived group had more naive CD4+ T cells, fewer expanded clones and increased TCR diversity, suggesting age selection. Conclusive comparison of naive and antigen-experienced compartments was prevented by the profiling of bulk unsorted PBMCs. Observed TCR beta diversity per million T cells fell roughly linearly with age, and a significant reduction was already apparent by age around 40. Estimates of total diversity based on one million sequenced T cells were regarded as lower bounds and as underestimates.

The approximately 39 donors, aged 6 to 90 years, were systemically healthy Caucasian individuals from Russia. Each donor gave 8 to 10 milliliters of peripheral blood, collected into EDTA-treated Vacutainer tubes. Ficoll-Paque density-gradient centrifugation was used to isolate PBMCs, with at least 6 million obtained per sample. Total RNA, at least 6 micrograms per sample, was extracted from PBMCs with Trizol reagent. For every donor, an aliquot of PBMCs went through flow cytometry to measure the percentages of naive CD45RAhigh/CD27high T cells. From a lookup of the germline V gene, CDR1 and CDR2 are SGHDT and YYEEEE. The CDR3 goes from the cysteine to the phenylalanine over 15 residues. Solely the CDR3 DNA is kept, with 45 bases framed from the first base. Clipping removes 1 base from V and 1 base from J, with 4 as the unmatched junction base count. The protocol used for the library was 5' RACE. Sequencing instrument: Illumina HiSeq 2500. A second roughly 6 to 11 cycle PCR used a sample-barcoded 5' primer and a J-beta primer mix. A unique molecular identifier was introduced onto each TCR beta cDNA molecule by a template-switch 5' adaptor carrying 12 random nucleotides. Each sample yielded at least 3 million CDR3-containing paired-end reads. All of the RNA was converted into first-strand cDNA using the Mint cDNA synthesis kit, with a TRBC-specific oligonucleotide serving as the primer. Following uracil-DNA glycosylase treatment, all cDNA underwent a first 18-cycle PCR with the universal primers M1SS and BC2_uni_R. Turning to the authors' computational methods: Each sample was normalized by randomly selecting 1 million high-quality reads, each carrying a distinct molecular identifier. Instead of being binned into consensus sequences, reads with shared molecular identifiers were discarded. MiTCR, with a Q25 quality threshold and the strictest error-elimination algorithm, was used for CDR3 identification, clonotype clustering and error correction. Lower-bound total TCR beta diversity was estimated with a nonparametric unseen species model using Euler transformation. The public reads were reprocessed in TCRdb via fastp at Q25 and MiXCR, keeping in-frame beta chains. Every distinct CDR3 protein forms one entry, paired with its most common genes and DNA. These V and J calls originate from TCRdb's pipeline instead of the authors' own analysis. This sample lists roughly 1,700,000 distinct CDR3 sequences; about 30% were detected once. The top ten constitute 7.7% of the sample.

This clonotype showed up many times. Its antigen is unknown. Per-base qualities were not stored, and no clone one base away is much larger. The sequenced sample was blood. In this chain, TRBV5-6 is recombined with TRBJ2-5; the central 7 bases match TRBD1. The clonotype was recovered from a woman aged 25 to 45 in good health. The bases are TGTGCCAGCAGCTTGTCTCCAGGGGGCCAAGAGACCCAGTACTTC. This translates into CASSLSPGGQETQYF. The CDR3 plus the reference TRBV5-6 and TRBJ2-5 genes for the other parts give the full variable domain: DAGVTQSPTHLIKTRGQQVTLRCSPKSGHDTVSWYQQALGQGPQFIFQYYEEEERQRGNFPDRFSGHQFPNYSSELNVNALLLGDSALYLCASSLSPGGQETQYFGPGTRLLVL.